This TCR beta chain was identified during a study of blood T cells in healthy people across ages. Study-wide findings and caveats: No conclusive comparison of naive versus antigen-experienced cells was possible with unsorted PBMCs.

This clonotype was seen many times. Its target is not known. Next came a second PCR, run for roughly 6 to 11 cycles, which used a sample-barcoded 5' primer along with a J-beta primer mix. TCRdb reanalysed the 5' RACE reads using MiXCR and keeps one entry per CDR3 protein. The sample records some 1,000,000 distinct CDR3 sequences, approximately 25% being singletons. V lost 5 bases and J lost 3, with 13 bases in between. The CDR3 has 14 amino acids. CDR1 and CDR2 (germline): LNHNV, YYDKDF (reference sequence). These data also featured in a second study, about T cells of mothers and their children. As that study records: Three healthy Caucasian mothers served as donors, and their six children did as well. Overlap in related mother-child pairs always slightly exceeded unrelated pairs, never significantly. No persistent microchimeric T cell clones were detected.

The sample taken for sequencing was blood. The receptor was derived from a girl aged 2 to 10 in good health. The chain couples TRBV15 to TRBJ2-5; D might be TRBD2 (5 bases). This chain's CDR3 is CATSDREYEETQYF. The CDR3 bases are TGTGCCACCAGCGACCGGGAATACGAAGAGACCCAGTACTTC.